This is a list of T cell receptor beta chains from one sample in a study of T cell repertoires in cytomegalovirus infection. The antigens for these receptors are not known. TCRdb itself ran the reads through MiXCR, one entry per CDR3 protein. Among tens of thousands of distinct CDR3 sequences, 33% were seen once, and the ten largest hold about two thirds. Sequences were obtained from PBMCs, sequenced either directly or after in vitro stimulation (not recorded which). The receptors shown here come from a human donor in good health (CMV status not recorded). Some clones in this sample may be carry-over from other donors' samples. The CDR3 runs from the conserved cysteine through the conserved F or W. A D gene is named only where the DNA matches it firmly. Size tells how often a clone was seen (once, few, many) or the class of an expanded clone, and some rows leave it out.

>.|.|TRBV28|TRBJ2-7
TGTGCCAGCAGTTTCGTGAACGAGCAGTACTTC
CASSFVNEQYF
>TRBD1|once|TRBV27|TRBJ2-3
TGTGCCAGCATGACAGGGCGCACAGATACGCAGTATTTT
CASMTGRTDTQYF
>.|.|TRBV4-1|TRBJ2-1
TGCGCCAGCAGCAAGGCCTACAATGAGCAGTTCTTC
CASSKAYNEQFF
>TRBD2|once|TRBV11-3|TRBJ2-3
TGTGCCAGCAGCTTAGAGGCGGGAGACCACACAGATACGCAGTATTTT
CASSLEAGDHTDTQYF
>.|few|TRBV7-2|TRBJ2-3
TGTGCCAGCAGCCCAACTAGCACTACGCAGTATTTT
CASSPTSTTQYF
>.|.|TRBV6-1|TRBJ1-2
TGTGCCAGCAGCACCGGACGGCTGGGGTATGGCTACACCTTC
CASSTGRLGYGYTF
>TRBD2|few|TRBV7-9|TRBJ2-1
TGTGCCAGCCTTCTAGCGGGACCAAACAATGAGCAGTTCTTC
CASLLAGPNNEQFF
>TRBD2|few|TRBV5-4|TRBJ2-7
TGTGCCAGCAGCTTGACTAGCGGGGGGCGCGGCGACGAGCAGTACTTC
CASSLTSGGRGDEQYF
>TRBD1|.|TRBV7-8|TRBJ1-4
TGTGCCAGCAGCTCCGAGTGGGGCAGGGGGGCATTAGAAAAACTGTTTTTT
CASSSEWGRGALEKLFF
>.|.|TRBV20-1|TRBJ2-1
TGCAGTGCTAGAGATCTCGTTAGCTCCTACAATGAGCAGTTCTTC
CSARDLVSSYNEQFF
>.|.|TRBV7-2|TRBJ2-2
TGTGCCAGCAGCTTAGACTACACCACCGGGGAGCTGTTTTTT
CASSLDYTTGELFF
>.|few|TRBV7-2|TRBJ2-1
TGTGCCAGCAGCTTGATCGGGCCCAATGAGCAGTTCTTC
CASSLIGPNEQFF
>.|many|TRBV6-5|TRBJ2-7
TGTGCCAGCAGCCGCACGCCCCGGGACGAGCAGTACTTC
CASSRTPRDEQYF
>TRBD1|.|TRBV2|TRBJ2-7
TGTGCCAGCAGTGGGGTGGACAGGGGATACGAGCAGTACTTC
CASSGVDRGYEQYF
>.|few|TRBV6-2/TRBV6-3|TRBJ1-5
TGTGCCAGCAGTTACGACTCTATCGGGAGCAATCAGCCCCAGCATTTT
CASSYDSIGSNQPQHF
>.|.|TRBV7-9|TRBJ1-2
TGTGCCAGCAGCCCCGGAAGGGTCCGTGGCTACACCTTC
CASSPGRVRGYTF
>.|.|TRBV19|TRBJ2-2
TGTGCCAGTAGTACAGCCGGGAGCTACACCGGGGAGCTGTTTTTT
CASSTAGSYTGELFF
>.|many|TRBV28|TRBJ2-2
TGTGCCAGCAGTCGAAGAGCCGGGGAGCTGTTTTTT
CASSRRAGELFF
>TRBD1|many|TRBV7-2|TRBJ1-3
TGTGCCAGCAGGCCAACAGGGGTGAACGGAAACACCATATATTTT
CASRPTGVNGNTIYF
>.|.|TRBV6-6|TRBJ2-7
TGTGCCAGCAGTGAGGACGGTAATTCGGGCTACGAGCAGTACTTC
CASSEDGNSGYEQYF
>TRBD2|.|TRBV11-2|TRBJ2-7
TGTGCCAGCAGCTCGGGAGGGGTGTACTACGAGCAGTACTTC
CASSSGGVYYEQYF
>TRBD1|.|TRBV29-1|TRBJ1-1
TGCAGCGTTAAAACAGGGGCCAACACTGAAGCTTTCTTT
CSVKTGANTEAFF